Detailed here is one T cell receptor beta chain. The same CDR3 can be traced to other DNA sequences in this sample. Germline CDR1 SGHRS, CDR2 YFSETQ. The CDR3 is 14 amino acids. The germline V and J ends were trimmed by 0 bases and 0 bases, with 6 bases remaining between them. The entry originates in a study of blood T cell repertoires in COVID-19. The repertoire was sequenced with immunoSEQ multiplex PCR; TCRdb's copy has only in-frame clones and lacks some. The sample lists about 670,000 clones, around 90% occurring once. The chain links TRBV5-1 to TRBJ1-1, with D uncertain. This receptor was identified in a woman aged 18-29 years with acute or convalescent COVID-19. The sample was peripheral blood. The CDR3: CASSLAQLNTEAFF. CDR3 DNA: TGCGCCAGCAGCTTGGCTCAGTTGAACACTGAAGCTTTCTTT.